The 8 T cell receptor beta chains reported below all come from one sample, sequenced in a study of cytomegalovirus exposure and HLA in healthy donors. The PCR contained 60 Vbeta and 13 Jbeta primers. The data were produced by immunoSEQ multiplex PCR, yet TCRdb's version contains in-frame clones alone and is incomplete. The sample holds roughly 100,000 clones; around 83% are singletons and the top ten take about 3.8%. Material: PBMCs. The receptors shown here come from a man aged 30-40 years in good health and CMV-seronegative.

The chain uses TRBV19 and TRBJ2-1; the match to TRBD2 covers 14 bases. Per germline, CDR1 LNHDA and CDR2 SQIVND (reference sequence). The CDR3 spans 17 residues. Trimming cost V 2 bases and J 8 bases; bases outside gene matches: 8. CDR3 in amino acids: CASSIRGTSGSTDEQFF. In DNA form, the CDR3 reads TGTGCCAGTAGTATAAGGGGGACTAGCGGGAGCACAGATGAGCAGTTCTTC.

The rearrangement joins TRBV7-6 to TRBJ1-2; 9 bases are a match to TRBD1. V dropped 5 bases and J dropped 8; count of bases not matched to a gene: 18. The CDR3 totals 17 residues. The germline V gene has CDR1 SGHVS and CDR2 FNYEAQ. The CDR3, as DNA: TGTGCCAGCAGCCCCCAGGAGGGACAGGGCAAAGGGGGGGGCTACACCTTC. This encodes CASSPQEGQGKGGGYTF.

The CDR3 protein is CASSLRGAPYGGPDTQYF. DNA of the CDR3: TGTGCCAGCAGCCTTAGAGGGGCCCCCTATGGAGGGCCAGATACGCAGTATTTT. This chain links TRBV7-9 with TRBJ2-3; weak D call: TRBD2 (6 bases). The CDR3 spans 18 residues. From germline, CDR1 is SEHNR and CDR2 FQNEAQ (reference sequence). V was trimmed by 5 bases and J by 4 bases, leaving 25 bases between them.

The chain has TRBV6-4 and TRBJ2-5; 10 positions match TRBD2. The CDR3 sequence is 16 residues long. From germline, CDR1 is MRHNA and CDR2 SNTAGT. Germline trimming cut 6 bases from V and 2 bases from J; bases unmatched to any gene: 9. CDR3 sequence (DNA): TGTGCCAGCAGGAGGAGAGGGACTAGCGAACAAGAGACCCAGTACTTC. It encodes CASRRRGTSEQETQYF.

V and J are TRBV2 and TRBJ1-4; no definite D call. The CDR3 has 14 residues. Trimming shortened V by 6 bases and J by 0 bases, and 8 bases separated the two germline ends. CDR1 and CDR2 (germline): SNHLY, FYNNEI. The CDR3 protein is CASSDDTTNEKLFF. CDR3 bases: TGTGCCAGCAGCGACGACACAACTAATGAAAAACTGTTTTTT.

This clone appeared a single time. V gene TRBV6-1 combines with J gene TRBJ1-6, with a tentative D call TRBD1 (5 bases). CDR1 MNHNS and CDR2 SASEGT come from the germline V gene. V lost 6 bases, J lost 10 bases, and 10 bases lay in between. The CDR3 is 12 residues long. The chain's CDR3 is CASRGLGSPLHF. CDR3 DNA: TGTGCCAGCAGGGGGCTCGGGTCACCCCTCCACTTT.

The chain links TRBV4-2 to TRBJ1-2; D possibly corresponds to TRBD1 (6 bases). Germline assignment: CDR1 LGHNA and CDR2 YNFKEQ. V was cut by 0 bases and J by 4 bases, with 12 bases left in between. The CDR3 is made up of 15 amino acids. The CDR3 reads CASSQEGAQGYGYTF. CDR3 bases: TGTGCCAGCAGCCAAGAGGGGGCCCAGGGCTATGGCTACACCTTC.

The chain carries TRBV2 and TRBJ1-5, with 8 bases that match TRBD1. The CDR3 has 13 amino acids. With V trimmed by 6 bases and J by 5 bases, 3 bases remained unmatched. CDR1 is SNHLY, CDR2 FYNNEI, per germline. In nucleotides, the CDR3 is TGTGCCAGCAGGGACAGGGAACATCAGCCCCAGCATTTT. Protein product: CASRDREHQPQHF.